The next 27 T cell receptor beta chains were all read from a single sample in a study of T cell responses to AZD1222 COVID-19 vaccine. The assay was immunoSEQ multiplex PCR, and TCRdb's table has in-frame clones only and misses some. This repertoire shows approximately 150,000 clones, 91% found once; its top ten account for about 7.5%. The sequencing used peripheral blood, collected 28 days after the second dose of the MenACWY control vaccine. Receptors originate from an adult who received the MenACWY meningococcal vaccine as a control.

The chain combines TRBV28 with TRBJ2-7; 9 bases align to TRBD1. CDR1 is MDHEN, CDR2 SYDVKM, per germline. This CDR3 region has 14 residues. The V segment lost 4 bases and the J segment 2 bases; nucleotides outside the gene matches: 3. The CDR3 DNA is TGTGCCAGCAGTTGGGACAGGGTGCCCTACGAGCAGTACTTC. It codes for CASSWDRVPYEQYF.

The CDR3: CASSYRSYEQYF. CDR3 nucleotides: TGTGCCAGCAGTTACCGATCCTACGAGCAGTACTTC. This chain joins TRBV6-2 or TRBV6-3 and TRBJ2-7; D gene uncertain. The CDR3 spans 12 residues. Per germline, CDR1 MNHEY and CDR2 SVGEGT. V was cut by 2 bases and J by 1 base, with 3 bases left in between.

This clone was detected once. This sequence joins TRBV7-3 and TRBJ2-3; TRBD1 is a possible D gene (7 bases). This CDR3 spans 17 amino acids. Looked up from germline, CDR1 is SGHTA and CDR2 is FQGTGA. The V and J ends lost 1 base and 1 base respectively, with 15 bases between them. CDR3 DNA: TGTGCCAGCAGCTTAATAGGAGGGGGCGTCGGCACAGATACGCAGTATTTT. Protein product: CASSLIGGGVGTDTQYF.

V usage is TRBV9 and J usage is TRBJ2-1; tentative D call: TRBD2 (6 bases). CDR1 and CDR2 (germline): SGDLS, YYNGEE. The V and J ends lost 0 bases and 5 bases respectively, with 15 bases between them. CDR3 size: 16 residues. CDR3 sequence (DNA): TGTGCCAGCAGCGTAGCTTTGCGGGACCGTGACAATGAGCAGTTCTTC. The encoded protein is CASSVALRDRDNEQFF.

The J gene is TRBJ1-5, the V gene TRBV5-1; D might be TRBD1 (5 bases). There are 15 residues in the CDR3. Germline V lookup: CDR1 SGHRS, CDR2 YFSETQ. The germline V and J ends were trimmed by 0 bases and 6 bases, with 13 bases remaining between them. CDR3 loop: CASSLVGGIGQPQHF. The CDR3 bases are TGCGCCAGCAGCTTGGTTGGGGGTATCGGTCAGCCCCAGCATTTT.

The CDR3 DNA sequence: TGTGCCAGCAGCAGAGGGTGGGGGGGCCAAGAGACCCAGTACTTC. It codes for CASSRGWGGQETQYF. V and J are TRBV7-7 and TRBJ2-5; 7 nucleotides agree with TRBD2. V gave up 5 bases and J gave up 1 base; unmatched junction bases: 7. The germline V gene has CDR1 SSHAT and CDR2 FNYEAQ (reference sequence). The CDR3 contains 15 residues.

CDR3 amino acids: CASSQRSGKAFF. Here the CDR3 DNA reads TGTGCCAGCAGCCAACGGTCCGGGAAAGCTTTCTTT. J is TRBJ1-1 and V is TRBV3-1 (or the pseudogene TRBV3-2); no definite D call. This CDR3 contains 12 residues. From germline, CDR1 is LGHDT and CDR2 YNNKEL (reference sequence). Trimming removed 2 bases at V and 9 bases at J, with 10 bases between.

This chain uses TRBV6-5 with TRBJ1-3; the D is unclear. The CDR3 has 13 residues. The germline V gene encodes CDR1 MNHEY and CDR2 SVGAGI. V was shortened by 8 bases and J by 1 base, with 9 bases between the two germline ends. CDR3 bases: TGTGCCAGCTCAAGAGGGTCTGGAAACACCATATATTTT. Its translation: CASSRGSGNTIYF.

V gene TRBV4-3 combines with J gene TRBJ1-1; D gene unclear. Germline V lookup: CDR1 LGHNA, CDR2 YSLEER. This CDR3 has 13 residues. V lost 2 bases, J lost 5 bases, and 9 bases lay in between. The CDR3 DNA sequence: TGCGCCAGCAGCCAAAAAGGAGGGACTGAAGCTTTCTTT. This sequence encodes CASSQKGGTEAFF.

The V call is TRBV11-2, the J call TRBJ2-2, with TRBD2 identical over 10 bases. CDR1 is SGHAT, CDR2 FQNNGV, per germline. Unmatched junction bases numbered 2, after V lost 5 bases and J lost 5 bases. The CDR3 spans 14 residues. DNA for the CDR3: TGTGCCAGCAGCCTAGCGGGGGAAACCGGGGAGCTGTTTTTT. Translated: CASSLAGETGELFF. Full variable domain (remainder filled in from reference TRBV11-2 and TRBJ2-2): EAGVAQSPRYKIIEKRQSVAFWCNPISGHATLYWYQQILGQGPKLLIQFQNNGVVDDSQLPKDRFSAERLKGVDSTLKIQPAKLEDSAVYLCASSLAGETGELFFGEGSRLTVL.

This clone was counted a few times. The chain joins TRBV6-2 or TRBV6-3 to TRBJ1-5; TRBD1 matches 7 bases. The length of the CDR3 is 18 residues. The V segment lost 2 bases and the J segment 0 bases; nucleotides outside the gene matches: 10. CDR1 and CDR2 from the germline V gene are MNHEY and SVGEGT. CDR3 coding DNA: TGTGCCAGCAGTTACGGACAGGCGCCGCCGCTTAGCAATCAGCCCCAGCATTTT. This sequence encodes CASSYGQAPPLSNQPQHF.

This chain connects TRBV7-6 to TRBJ2-3, with 7 bases aligning to TRBD1. The V and J ends lost 5 bases and 2 bases, in that order; junction bases with no gene match: 7. Germline-derived CDR1 and CDR2 are SGHVS and FNYEAQ. CDR3 length equals 15 residues. The CDR3 coding sequence is TGTGCCAGCAGCGCCTCGGGACAGACCACAGATACGCAGTATTTT. It encodes CASSASGQTTDTQYF.

The rearrangement joins TRBV19 to TRBJ2-2; unclear D gene. Germline V gene data show CDR1 as LNHDA and CDR2 as SQIVND (reference sequence). Trimming removed 2 bases from V and 5 bases from J, with 9 bases in between. The CDR3 sequence is 14 residues long. CDR3 sequence reads: CASSIPSGTGELFF. The CDR3 DNA follows: TGTGCCAGTAGTATACCATCCGGGACCGGGGAGCTGTTTTTT.

V gene TRBV9 combines with J gene TRBJ2-5; no clear D. V was shortened by 4 bases and J by 2 bases, with 15 bases between the two germline ends. The CDR3 is made up of 15 amino acids. CDR1 and CDR2 (germline): SGDLS, YYNGEE. CDR3 bases: TGTGCCAGCAGCAGTGGTCCGACTTGGCAAGAGACCCAGTACTTC. This gives the protein CASSSGPTWQETQYF.

The rearrangement uses TRBV11-2 and TRBJ2-4; 8 bases fit TRBD2. Germline values: CDR1 SGHAT, CDR2 FQNNGV. J was trimmed by 2 bases and V by 5 bases; bases with no gene match: 14. The CDR3 loop spans 18 amino acids. The CDR3 DNA is TGTGCCAGCAGCCAAGATCCAGGACTAGCACCGACCAAAAACATTCAGTACTTC. Translated: CASSQDPGLAPTKNIQYF.

In its sample, this clone was seen once. This chain links TRBV6-6 with TRBJ2-3; D is undetermined. With 8 bases removed from V and 1 base from J, the gap between germline ends came to 7 bases. Germline-derived CDR1 and CDR2 are MNHNY and SVGAGI (reference sequence). The CDR3 runs to 12 residues. CDR3: CASLGGTDTQYF. The CDR3, as DNA: TGTGCCAGCTTGGGTGGCACAGATACGCAGTATTTT.

The chain joins TRBV5-1 to TRBJ2-2; D is perhaps TRBD2 (6 bases). The V end lost 0 bases, the J end lost 0 bases, and 9 bases lay between the germline ends. CDR1 SGHRS and CDR2 YFSETQ come from the germline V gene. CDR3 length: 16 amino acids. For the CDR3, the DNA is TGCGCCAGCAGCTTGGAAGCTAGCGCGAACACCGGGGAGCTGTTTTTT. Protein: CASSLEASANTGELFF.

The CDR3: CAWSGGQAQPQHF. As DNA, the CDR3 is TGTGCCTGGAGCGGGGGACAGGCCCAGCCCCAGCATTTT. The chain links TRBV30 to TRBJ1-5, with 8 bases lining up with TRBD1. This CDR3 comprises 13 residues. The germline gives CDR1 GTSNPN, CDR2 SVGIG (reference sequence). V was pared by 3 bases and J by 7 bases, with 5 bases of the junction left unmatched.

V and J are TRBV11-2 and TRBJ2-7, with 10 bases fitting TRBD1. Germline CDR1 and CDR2: SGHAT and FQNNGV. J lost 1 base, V lost 5 bases, and 8 bases had no gene match. The CDR3 consists of 16 residues. The CDR3 sequence is CASSKTPGQGSYEQYF. Here the CDR3 DNA reads TGTGCCAGCAGCAAAACACCGGGACAGGGGTCCTACGAGCAGTACTTC.

The chain employs TRBV5-1 and TRBJ2-3, with 8 bases matching TRBD2. The junction had 12 bases not matched to a gene; V was cut back by 9 bases and J by 6 bases. Germline CDR1 reads SGHRS; CDR2 reads YFSETQ. The CDR3 is 14 amino acids. The CDR3 sequence: CATSDGGARDTQYF. The CDR3 nucleotides read TGCGCCACCTCGGACGGGGGGGCAAGGGATACGCAGTATTTT.

This chain links TRBV7-2 with TRBJ2-3; D ambiguous. V was pared by 5 bases and J by 6 bases, with 6 bases between. From germline, CDR1 is SGHTA and CDR2 FQGNSA. CDR3 length equals 11 residues. The CDR3 region has the DNA TGTGCCAGCAGCCCCACGGATACGCAGTATTTT. Translation gives CASSPTDTQYF.

The chain combines TRBV6-5 with TRBJ2-7; TRBD2 matches at 9 bases. The V gene end was trimmed by 1 base and the J gene end by 5 bases; junction bases not matched to a gene: 3. Germline V CDR1 and CDR2: MNHEY, SVGAGI. CDR3 length: 14 amino acids. DNA of the CDR3: TGTGCCAGCAGTTACTTAGCGGGAGCCCACGAGCAGTACTTC. Protein product: CASSYLAGAHEQYF.

The chain couples TRBV18 to TRBJ2-3; possible D gene TRBD1, 5 bases. Germline loops: CDR1 KGHSH, CDR2 LQKENI. This CDR3 region has 15 residues. Trimming took off 2 bases at V and 2 bases at J, with 11 bases between the two ends. CDR3 sequence reads: CASSPFRDNTDTQYF. The CDR3 nucleotides are TGTGCCAGCTCACCATTCAGGGATAACACAGATACGCAGTATTTT.

The gene calls are TRBV27 and TRBJ2-5; 8 bases align to TRBD1. The CDR3 spans 14 residues. Germline lookup yields CDR1 MNHEY and CDR2 SMNVEV (reference sequence). The V segment lost 2 bases and the J segment 4 bases; nucleotides outside the gene matches: 3. The CDR3 sequence is CASSLGTGRETQYF. The CDR3 DNA is TGTGCCAGCAGTTTAGGGACAGGTCGAGAGACCCAGTACTTC.

The chain employs TRBV28 and TRBJ1-5; D unclear. V dropped 6 bases and J dropped 4 bases, with 16 bases sitting between them. The CDR3 covers 15 residues. Germline assignment: CDR1 MDHEN and CDR2 SYDVKM. CDR3 sequence (DNA): TGTGCCAGCAGGGATCGAGGACCGACAAATCAGCCCCAGCATTTT. It specifies CASRDRGPTNQPQHF.

The chain recombines TRBV19 with TRBJ2-5, with D perhaps TRBD1 (6 bases). The CDR3 is made up of 12 amino acids. Germline loops: CDR1 LNHDA, CDR2 SQIVND (reference sequence). V shed 10 bases and J shed 1 base, with 10 bases lying between them. The CDR3 DNA is TGTGCCACCAGGACAGCCCAAGAGACCCAGTACTTC. It encodes CATRTAQETQYF. The whole variable domain, filled in from reference TRBV19 and TRBJ2-5, reads DGGITQSPKYLFRKEGQNVTLSCEQNLNHDAMYWYRQDPGQGLRLIYYSQIVNDFQKGDIAEGYSVSREKKESFPLTVTSAQKNPTAFYLCATRTAQETQYFGPGTRLLVL.

V and J are TRBV5-6 and TRBJ2-5; maybe TRBD2 (5 bases). CDR1 SGHDT and CDR2 YYEEEE come from the germline V gene. The CDR3 extends over 15 amino acids. V was clipped by 4 bases and J by 4 bases, with 17 bases between them. The CDR3 sequence is CASSRFGVAGETQYF. CDR3 DNA sequence: TGTGCCAGCAGCCGATTCGGGGTTGCGGGAGAGACCCAGTACTTC. Full variable domain (outside the CDR3, taken from reference TRBV5-6 and TRBJ2-5): DAGVTQSPTHLIKTRGQQVTLRCSPKSGHDTVSWYQQALGQGPQFIFQYYEEEERQRGNFPDRFSGHQFPNYSSELNVNALLLGDSALYLCASSRFGVAGETQYFGPGTRLLVL.